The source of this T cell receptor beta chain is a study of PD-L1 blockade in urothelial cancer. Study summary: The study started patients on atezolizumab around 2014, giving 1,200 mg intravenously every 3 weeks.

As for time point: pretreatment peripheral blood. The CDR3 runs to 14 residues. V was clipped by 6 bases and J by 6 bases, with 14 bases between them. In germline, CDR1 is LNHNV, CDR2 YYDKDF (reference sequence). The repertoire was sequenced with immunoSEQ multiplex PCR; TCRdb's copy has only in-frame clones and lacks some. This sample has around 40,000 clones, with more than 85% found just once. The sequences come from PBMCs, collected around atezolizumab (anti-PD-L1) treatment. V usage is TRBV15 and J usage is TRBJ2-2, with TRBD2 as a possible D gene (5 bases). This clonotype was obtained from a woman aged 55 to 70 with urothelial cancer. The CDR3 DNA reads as TGTGCCACCAGGCCCCTCGGGGTCGCCGGGGAGCTGTTTTTT. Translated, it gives CATRPLGVAGELFF.